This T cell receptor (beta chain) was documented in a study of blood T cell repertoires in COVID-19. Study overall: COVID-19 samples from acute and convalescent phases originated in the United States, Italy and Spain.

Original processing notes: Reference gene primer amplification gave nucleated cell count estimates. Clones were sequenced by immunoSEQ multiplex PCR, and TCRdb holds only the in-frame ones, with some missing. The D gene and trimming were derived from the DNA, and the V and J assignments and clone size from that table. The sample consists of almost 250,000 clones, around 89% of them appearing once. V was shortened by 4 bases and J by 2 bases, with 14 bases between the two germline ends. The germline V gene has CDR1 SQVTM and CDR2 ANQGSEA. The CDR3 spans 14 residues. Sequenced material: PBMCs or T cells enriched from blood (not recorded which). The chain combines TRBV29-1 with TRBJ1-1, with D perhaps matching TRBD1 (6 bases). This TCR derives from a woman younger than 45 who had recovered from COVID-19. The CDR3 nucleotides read TGCAGCGTTGGCCCGAGACAGGCCAACACTGAAGCTTTCTTT. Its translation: CSVGPRQANTEAFF. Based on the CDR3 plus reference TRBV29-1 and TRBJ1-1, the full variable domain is SAVISQKPSRDICQRGTSLTIQCQVDSQVTMMFWYRQQPGQSLTLIATANQGSEATYESGFVIDKFPISRPNLTFSTLTVSNMSPEDSSIYLCSVGPRQANTEAFFGQGTRLTVV.